The source of this T cell receptor beta chain is a study of cytomegalovirus exposure and HLA in healthy donors. Per germline, CDR1 MDHEN and CDR2 SYDVKM. V dropped 6 bases and J dropped 8 bases, with 13 bases sitting between them. The CDR3 extends over 12 amino acids. Notes on this clone: What it binds is unknown.

Study conclusions and caveats: The classifier reportedly diagnosed cytomegalovirus status with high sensitivity and specificity. Cytomegalovirus association was listed for 150 to 200 TCR beta chains. In the 95 to 150 validation repertoires, a later analysis found that first-cohort TCR clusters tended to co-occur.

The validation cohort, a group of 120 or so subjects, included the donors and was separate from the approximately 680-subject first cohort. Using immunoSEQ multiplex PCR, the repertoire was profiled, and TCRdb retains in-frame clones only, with some absent. This sample has 70,000 to 75,000 clones, with approximately 94% found just once. Specimen: PBMCs. The chain joins TRBV28 to TRBJ1-2; no clear D gene. This TCR came from a man between 18 and 29 years old in good health and CMV-seropositive. The CDR3 DNA reads TGTGCCAGCAGCCCTCCTAAGAGAGGCTACACCTTC. Encoded protein: CASSPPKRGYTF.